This T cell receptor beta chain was sequenced during a study of shared clonotypes between healthy human individuals. V was clipped by 6 bases and J by 4 bases, with 15 bases between them. The CDR3 extends over 14 amino acids. Germline assignment: CDR1 MDHEN and CDR2 SYDVKM. Libraries were prepared by immunoSEQ multiplex PCR; TCRdb keeps only in-frame clonotypes and omits some of them. The sample lists some 580,000 clones, more than 95% seen once, with 0.057% in the top ten. The J gene is TRBJ1-2, the V gene TRBV28; TRBD1 might be the D (6 bases). This clonotype originated in a woman aged 25 to 45 in good health. Sequenced sample: naive CD4+ T cells sorted from blood. Subset: CD45RA+ positively selected. Here the CDR3 reads CASRPTGYLYGYTF. The CDR3 nucleotides are TGTGCCAGCAGGCCTACAGGGTACCTCTATGGCTACACCTTC.